The 20 T cell receptor beta chains reported below all come from one sample, sequenced in a study of shared clonotypes between healthy human individuals. Repertoires were generated with immunoSEQ multiplex PCR, while TCRdb's copy carries only in-frame clones and drops some. There are millions of clones in the sample; approximately 94% occur only once, and roughly 0.14% lies in the top ten. Source material: naive CD4+ T cells sorted from blood. As to subset: CD45RA+ positively selected. These receptors came from a man between 18 and 29 years old in good health.

The J gene is TRBJ2-7, the V gene TRBV6-1, with D unresolved. V lost 5 bases and J 2 bases, leaving 10 bases between the germline ends. CDR3 length: 13 residues. Per the germline V gene, CDR1 is MNHNS and CDR2 is SASEGT. The CDR3 sequence is CASSPPTTYEQYF. In DNA, the CDR3 is TGTGCCAGCAGTCCCCCCACCACCTACGAGCAGTACTTC.

This chain joins TRBV18 and TRBJ2-2; TRBD2 might be the D (5 bases). Germline CDR1 KGHSH, CDR2 LQKENI. CDR3 length: 15 residues. The V and J ends lost 1 base and 6 bases respectively, with 12 bases between them. CDR3 residues: CASSPRTGKAGELFF. The CDR3 DNA sequence: TGTGCCAGCTCACCACGAACGGGGAAGGCCGGGGAGCTGTTTTTT. The whole variable domain, filled in from reference TRBV18 and TRBJ2-2, reads NAGVMQNPRHLVRRRGQEARLRCSPMKGHSHVYWYRQLPEEGLKFMVYLQKENIIDESGMPKERFSAEFPKEGPSILRIQQVVRGDSAAYFCASSPRTGKAGELFFGEGSRLTVL.

The genes are TRBV28 and TRBJ1-2; no reliable D call. CDR1 and CDR2 (germline): MDHEN, SYDVKM. Trimming removed 5 bases at V and 7 bases at J, with 8 bases between. The CDR3 has 11 residues. CDR3 sequence: CASSPRSGYTF. The CDR3 DNA reads TGTGCCAGCAGTCCTCGGTCTGGCTACACCTTC.

The chain uses TRBV6-1 and TRBJ2-2; D might be TRBD2 (6 bases). CDR3 length equals 14 residues. Germline values: CDR1 MNHNS, CDR2 SASEGT. With 9 bases removed from V and 2 bases from J, the gap between germline ends came to 13 bases. The CDR3: CASTGTPNTGELFF. In nucleotides, the CDR3 is TGTGCCAGTACCGGGACTCCAAACACCGGGGAGCTGTTTTTT.

V is TRBV5-1 and J is TRBJ2-2; D remains unclear. This CDR3 comprises 15 residues. Germline CDR1 reads SGHRS; CDR2 reads YFSETQ. Trimming removed 7 bases from V and 5 bases from J, with 18 bases in between. The CDR3 loop reads CASAPPAVKTGELFF. In DNA form, the CDR3 reads TGCGCCAGCGCCCCCCCGGCAGTTAAAACCGGGGAGCTGTTTTTT.

Regarding this clone: Other DNA sequences of this sample code for an identical CDR3. The J gene is TRBJ2-1, the V gene TRBV2; D not resolved. CDR1 is SNHLY and CDR2 is FYNNEI in the germline V gene. V shed 4 bases and J shed 7 bases, with 5 bases lying between them. The CDR3 covers 11 residues. CDR3 sequence reads: CASSVANEQFF. The CDR3 DNA reads as TGTGCCAGCAGTGTGGCGAATGAGCAGTTCTTC. Complete variable domain (other parts from reference TRBV2 and TRBJ2-1): EPEVTQTPSHQVTQMGQEVILRCVPISNHLYFYWYRQILGQKVEFLVSFYNNEISEKSEIFDDQFSVERPDGSNFTLKIRSTKLEDSAMYFCASSVANEQFFGPGTRLTVL.

The genes are TRBV7-2 and TRBJ2-2, with TRBD2 as a possible D gene (5 bases). This CDR3 has 17 residues. Trimming took 6 bases from V and 1 from J, leaving 18 bases between them. Per germline, CDR1 SGHTA and CDR2 FQGNSA. CDR3 region: CASSFRRGERNTGELFF. In nucleotides, the CDR3 is TGTGCCAGCAGTTTCCGCCGGGGAGAGCGGAACACCGGGGAGCTGTTTTTT.

A single count supports this clone. The sample carries other DNA sequences with the same CDR3. This chain connects TRBV6-6 to TRBJ2-3, with TRBD2 identical over 7 bases. The CDR3 length is 14 residues. J lost 2 bases, V lost 6 bases, and 5 bases had no gene match. Germline V gene data show CDR1 as MNHNY and CDR2 as SVGAGI (reference sequence). The CDR3 nucleotides read TGTGCCAGCAGAAGGGAGGGCCTCACAGATACGCAGTATTTT. This gives the protein CASRREGLTDTQYF.

The chain recombines TRBV4-1 with TRBJ2-3; D not resolved. Germline values: CDR1 MGHRA, CDR2 YSYEKL. The length of the CDR3 is 14 residues. V was cut by 0 bases and J by 8 bases, with 12 bases left in between. CDR3 DNA: TGCGCCAGCAGCCAAGAGGAGCCTCTGGGTACGCAGTATTTT. This sequence encodes CASSQEEPLGTQYF.

The chain uses TRBV30 and TRBJ1-5; tentatively, D is TRBD1 (5 bases). The CDR3 runs 13 residues. The V end lost 1 base, the J end lost 6 bases, and 10 bases lay between the germline ends. Germline CDR1 reads GTSNPN; CDR2 reads SVGIG (reference sequence). In nucleotides, the CDR3 is TGTGCCTGGAGTGGGGGGGGAAGTCAGCCCCAGCATTTT. This codes for CAWSGGGSQPQHF.

The chain recombines TRBV28 with TRBJ2-2; 8 bases are a match to TRBD1. The V and J ends lost 8 bases and 5 bases, in that order; junction bases with no gene match: 7. This CDR3 has 14 amino acids. Germline V gene sequence: CDR1 MDHEN, CDR2 SYDVKM. The CDR3 reads CASLDREITGELFF. Here the CDR3 DNA reads TGTGCCAGCCTGGACAGGGAAATTACCGGGGAGCTGTTTTTT.

The CDR3 sequence is CAGLRWGAGGYTF. CDR3 coding DNA: TGTGCCGGGTTACGCTGGGGGGCGGGTGGCTACACCTTC. The chain combines TRBV6-1 with TRBJ1-2; a weak D match, TRBD1 (6 bases). From germline, CDR1 is MNHNS and CDR2 SASEGT. V was pared by 11 bases and J by 7 bases, with 20 bases between. CDR3 length: 13 residues.

The V call is TRBV30, the J call TRBJ2-7; no firm D call. Germline V gives CDR1 GTSNPN, CDR2 SVGIG (reference sequence). V lost 0 bases and J lost 5, with 11 bases in between. There are 13 residues in the CDR3. As DNA, the CDR3 is TGTGCCTGGAGTGTAGCCCTACCGAACGAGCAGTACTTC. This codes for CAWSVALPNEQYF.

The chain joins TRBV6-5 to TRBJ1-2; D unresolved. CDR3 length: 11 residues. Trimming pared 6 bases from V and 8 bases from J, leaving 10 bases between. The germline CDR1 and CDR2 sequences are MNHEY and SVGAGI. CDR3 nucleotide sequence: TGTGCCAGCAGGTTACAAGAAGGCTACACCTTC. Its translation is CASRLQEGYTF.

V usage is TRBV5-1 and J usage is TRBJ2-4; the D is unclear. Germline lookup yields CDR1 SGHRS and CDR2 YFSETQ. V gave up 4 bases and J gave up 0 bases, with 11 bases separating them. This CDR3 spans 15 amino acids. This CDR3 is CASSPPLLAKNIQYF. The DNA for the CDR3 is TGCGCCAGCAGCCCGCCTCTTTTAGCCAAAAACATTCAGTACTTC.

The chain uses TRBV9 and TRBJ2-7; D is unresolved. The germline V gene encodes CDR1 SGDLS and CDR2 YYNGEE. The CDR3 runs 12 residues. V lost 3 bases to trimming and J lost 6 bases, with 10 bases between them. In DNA, the CDR3 is TGTGCCAGCAGCGCTGACATCTCCGAGCAGTACTTC. As protein: CASSADISEQYF. The entire variable domain, with the rest obtained from reference TRBV9 and TRBJ2-7, is as follows: DSGVTQTPKHLITATGQRVTLRCSPRSGDLSVYWYQQSLDQGLQFLIQYYNGEERAKGNILERFSAQQFPDLHSELNLSSLELGDSALYFCASSADISEQYFGPGTRLTVT.

The chain combines TRBV7-3 with TRBJ1-1; 9 positions agree with TRBD1. The CDR3 loop spans 16 amino acids. From germline, CDR1 is SGHTA and CDR2 FQGTGA. V lost 4 bases, J lost 4 bases, and 10 bases stayed unmatched. Here the CDR3 DNA reads TGTGCCAGCAGCTATGGGACAGGGCTATCTCGCACTGAAGCTTTCTTT. Translated: CASSYGTGLSRTEAFF.

The J gene is TRBJ1-3, the V gene TRBV7-3, with D uncertain. CDR1 SGHTA and CDR2 FQGTGA come from the germline V gene. Between the trimmed V and J ends, which lost 4 bases and 0 bases, there was a span of 10 bases. There are 15 residues in the CDR3. Written as DNA, the CDR3 is TGTGCCAGCAGCTCCGGACTTTCCTCTGGAAACACCATATATTTT. It encodes CASSSGLSSGNTIYF.

The chain carries TRBV5-1 and TRBJ2-3, with 8 bases fitting TRBD1. This CDR3 has 15 residues. V lost 4 bases to trimming and J lost 1 base; unmatched junction nucleotides: 5. Looked up from germline, CDR1 is SGHRS and CDR2 is YFSETQ. DNA of the CDR3: TGCGCCAGCAGCGCCAACAGGGGGGGCACAGATACGCAGTATTTT. Translated: CASSANRGGTDTQYF. Supplemented by reference TRBV5-1 and TRBJ2-3, the full variable domain reads KAGVTQTPRYLIKTRGQQVTLSCSPISGHRSVSWYQQTPGQGLQFLFEYFSETQRNKGNFPGRFSGRQFSNSRSEMNVSTLELGDSALYLCASSANRGGTDTQYFGPGTRLTVL.

This rearrangement joins TRBV5-1 to TRBJ2-3; 9 bases match TRBD1. Germline values: CDR1 SGHRS, CDR2 YFSETQ. The CDR3 covers 16 residues. With 4 bases clipped from V and 3 bases from J, the junction kept 9 bases outside the gene matches. CDR3 coding DNA: TGCGCCAGCAGCCAGGACAGGGGAAGATTGACAGATACGCAGTATTTT. This gives the protein CASSQDRGRLTDTQYF. Filled out from reference TRBV5-1 and TRBJ2-3, the complete variable domain reads KAGVTQTPRYLIKTRGQQVTLSCSPISGHRSVSWYQQTPGQGLQFLFEYFSETQRNKGNFPGRFSGRQFSNSRSEMNVSTLELGDSALYLCASSQDRGRLTDTQYFGPGTRLTVL.